This T cell receptor beta chain was profiled in a study of T cells in localized non-small cell lung cancer. Study-wide results and limits: Higher adjacent-lung clonality was associated with shorter survival. Tumor trailed uninvolved adjacent lung in T cell clonality, which peaked there.

Sequencing was performed with immunoSEQ multiplex PCR; in TCRdb, only in-frame clones are kept and a portion is missing. The data show fewer than 12,000 clones, roughly 77% seen once. The CDR3 has 15 amino acids. V dropped 1 base and J dropped 0 bases, with 8 bases sitting between them. Germline CDR1 is SGHVS and CDR2 is FNYEAQ. This clone occurred once. Its matching antigen is unknown. V and J are TRBV7-6 and TRBJ2-3, with D hard to call. This clonotype was obtained from a male donor aged 60 or older with stage I lung adenocarcinoma. This specimen consisted of peripheral blood, obtained before any cancer treatment. As DNA, the CDR3 is TGTGCCAGCAGCTTAGTGCGGTTCAGCACAGATACGCAGTATTTT. Translation gives CASSLVRFSTDTQYF.